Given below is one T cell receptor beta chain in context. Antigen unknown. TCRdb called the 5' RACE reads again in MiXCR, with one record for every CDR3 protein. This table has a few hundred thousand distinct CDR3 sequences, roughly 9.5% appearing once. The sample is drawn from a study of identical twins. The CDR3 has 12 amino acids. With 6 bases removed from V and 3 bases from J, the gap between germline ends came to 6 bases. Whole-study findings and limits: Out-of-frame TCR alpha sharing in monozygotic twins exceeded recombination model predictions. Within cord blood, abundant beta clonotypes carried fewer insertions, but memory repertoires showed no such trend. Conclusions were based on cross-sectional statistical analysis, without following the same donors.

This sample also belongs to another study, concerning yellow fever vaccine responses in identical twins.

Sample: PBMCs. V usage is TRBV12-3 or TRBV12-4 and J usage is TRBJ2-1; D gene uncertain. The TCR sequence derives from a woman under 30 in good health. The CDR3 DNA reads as TGTGCCAGCAGCCTCATCTACAATGAGCAGTTCTTC. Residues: CASSLIYNEQFF.